The rows below give T cell receptor beta chains drawn from one sample of a study of T cell repertoires in cytomegalovirus infection. For these TCRs, the target antigens are not known. TCRdb re-called the reads through MiXCR, storing one row per CDR3 protein. The profile shows 700,000 to 950,000 distinct CDR3 sequences, approximately 32% of them singletons. The sample here was cultured CD8+ T cells from PBMCs, taken from culture after CMV antigen stimulation. These receptors all come from a human donor in good health (CMV status not recorded). Some clones in this sample may be carry-over from other donors' samples. The CDR3 runs from the conserved cysteine through the conserved F or W. The D gene is left open where the match is weak. Part of the rows lack a size; the others show once, few, many or a class for expanded clones.

J gene	V gene	clone size	D gene	CDR3 protein	CDR3 DNA
TRBJ1-6	TRBV7-2	many	TRBD1	CASSKAGGLYNSPLHF	TGTGCCAGCAGCAAAGCAGGGGGCCTGTATAATTCACCCCTCCACTTT
TRBJ1-2	TRBV7-8	many	.	CASSDRRNYGYTF	TGTGCCAGCAGCGACCGACGGAACTATGGCTACACCTTC
TRBJ2-5	TRBV20-1	.	.	CSARVRGDQETQYF	TGCAGTGCTAGAGTTCGGGGCGACCAAGAGACCCAGTACTTC
TRBJ2-7	TRBV10-2	.	.	CASSLTGTSYEQYF	TGCGCCAGCAGTCTCACTGGGACCTCCTACGAGCAGTACTTC
TRBJ2-2	TRBV9	.	.	CASSVGGEDTGELFF	TGTGCCAGCAGCGTAGGAGGGGAGGACACCGGGGAGCTGTTTTTT
TRBJ2-3	TRBV27	few	.	CASSRTTGISFTDTQYF	TGTGCCAGCAGTAGGACGACAGGAATAAGTTTCACAGATACGCAGTATTTT
TRBJ2-5	TRBV5-4	many	TRBD1	CASSWTGEETQYF	TGTGCCAGCAGCTGGACAGGGGAAGAGACCCAGTACTTC
TRBJ1-1	TRBV27	.	.	CASSTLNPDRNTEAFF	TGTGCCAGCAGTACACTTAATCCGGACAGGAACACTGAAGCTTTCTTT
TRBJ2-6	TRBV5-8	few	.	CASSLGTTVAGANVLTF	TGTGCCAGCAGCTTGGGGACAACCGTCGCTGGGGCCAACGTCCTGACTTTC
TRBJ1-2	TRBV5-5	.	TRBD1	CASSFGPGGSSYGYTF	TGTGCCAGCAGCTTCGGTCCAGGGGGCAGTAGCTATGGCTACACCTTC
TRBJ1-5	TRBV12-3/TRBV12-4	few	.	CASKGRNSNQPQHF	TGTGCCAGCAAGGGTAGGAATAGCAATCAGCCCCAGCATTTT
TRBJ2-7	TRBV27	.	.	CASSLSLGEVGEQYF	TGTGCCAGCAGTTTATCCCTCGGGGAGGTTGGTGAGCAGTACTTC
TRBJ2-1	TRBV28	.	TRBD1	CASSIPNRDRGIDEQFF	TGTGCCAGCAGTATCCCCAACCGGGACAGGGGGATCGATGAGCAGTTCTTC
TRBJ1-1	TRBV5-6	.	.	CASSLRQDYTEAFF	TGTGCCAGCAGCTTGCGACAGGACTACACTGAAGCTTTCTTT
TRBJ2-1	TRBV2	.	.	CASSKRSNEQFF	TGTGCCAGCAGTAAGAGGAGCAATGAGCAGTTCTTC
TRBJ2-2	TRBV2	.	.	CATYRTGMNTGELFF	TGTGCCACCTACCGGACGGGAATGAACACCGGGGAGCTGTTTTTT
TRBJ2-7	TRBV20-1	.	.	CSARDDNRARTYEQYF	TGCAGTGCTAGAGATGATAACAGGGCCAGAACCTACGAGCAGTACTTC
TRBJ2-7	TRBV7-6	.	TRBD1	CTSSPGTGFAYEQYF	TGTACCAGCAGCCCAGGGACAGGGTTTGCCTACGAGCAGTACTTC
TRBJ1-4	TRBV7-9	few	TRBD1	CASSHPRDSQKLFF	TGTGCCAGCAGCCACCCCCGGGACAGTCAAAAACTGTTTTTT
TRBJ1-1	TRBV10-3	.	.	CAIREIGTEAFF	TGTGCCATCAGGGAGATCGGCACTGAAGCTTTCTTT
TRBJ1-2	TRBV6-6	.	TRBD1	CASSHSGRGREGYTF	TGTGCCAGCAGTCACTCTGGCAGGGGGCGCGAGGGCTACACCTTC
TRBJ2-7	TRBV12-3/TRBV12-4	few	TRBD2	CASSPGGAGYEQYF	TGTGCCAGCAGTCCGGGGGGGGCTGGGTACGAGCAGTACTTC
TRBJ1-1	TRBV18	many	TRBD1	CASSQTGTEAFF	TGTGCCAGCTCGCAGACAGGGACTGAAGCTTTCTTT
TRBJ2-7	TRBV7-8	few	TRBD1	CASSLNGTGGKKYEQYF	TGTGCCAGCAGCTTAAACGGGACAGGGGGCAAGAAATACGAGCAGTACTTC
TRBJ2-1	TRBV2	few	.	CASSEAATGNVGNEQFF	TGTGCCAGCAGTGAAGCGGCTACAGGGAATGTGGGCAATGAGCAGTTCTTC
TRBJ1-5	TRBV28	few	.	CASSPETSLDQPQHF	TGTGCCAGCAGTCCGGAAACGTCCCTGGATCAGCCCCAGCATTTT
TRBJ2-2	TRBV7-9	.	.	CASFPLWGPPMGELFF	TGTGCCAGTTTTCCCCTCTGGGGACCACCTATGGGGGAGCTGTTTTTT
TRBJ1-2	TRBV6-6	few	.	CASTKESNYGYTF	TGTGCCAGCACCAAGGAGTCTAACTATGGCTACACCTTC
TRBJ1-3	TRBV7-6	.	.	CVSSSGNTIYF	TGTGTCAGCAGCTCCGGAAACACCATATATTTT
TRBJ2-1	TRBV7-6	few	TRBD1	CASSSPGQNYNEQFF	TGTGCCAGCAGCTCCCCGGGACAGAACTACAATGAGCAGTTCTTC
TRBJ2-1	TRBV7-6	many	TRBD2	CASSLGPQRGGPLTYNEQFF	TGTGCCAGCAGCTTAGGCCCCCAGCGGGGGGGCCCTTTGACCTACAATGAGCAGTTCTTC
TRBJ1-1	TRBV7-9	.	.	CASSFRRQNTEAFF	TGTGCCAGCAGCTTTCGGCGACAGAACACTGAAGCTTTCTTT
TRBJ1-2	TRBV6-1	.	.	CASLAGLYGYTF	TGTGCCTCCCTCGCCGGGCTCTATGGCTACACCTTC
TRBJ1-5	TRBV6-5	.	TRBD1	CASRIGQGGQPQHF	TGTGCCAGCAGGATTGGACAGGGAGGTCAGCCCCAGCATTTT
TRBJ1-5	TRBV2	.	TRBD1	CASTRTGLSNQPQHF	TGTGCCAGCACCCGGACAGGATTAAGCAATCAGCCCCAGCATTTT
TRBJ1-1	TRBV12-5	few	TRBD1	CASGFRTGGETTEAFF	TGTGCTAGTGGTTTTCGGACAGGCGGGGAGACCACTGAAGCTTTCTTT
TRBJ2-7	TRBV9	.	.	CASSVGGGGQLYEQYF	TGTGCCAGCAGCGTAGGGGGAGGGGGACAGCTCTACGAGCAGTACTTC